This T cell receptor (beta chain) was found in a study of cytomegalovirus exposure and HLA in healthy donors. Study conclusions and caveats: In a later analysis, V- and J-gene trimming of beta chains associated with a DCLRE1C missense variant, replicated independently. There were some public TCRs occurring in many donors, but most TCR sequences were rare. Evidence from a later analysis indicated that most CMV-associated TCR beta chains looked HLA-restricted. Segments of the TCR beta V type were, in most cases, productive about 87% or about 30% of the time in an earlier analysis.

There are 13 residues in the CDR3. The V gene's germline CDR1 is LNHDA and CDR2 SQIVND (reference sequence). With 8 bases clipped from V and 4 bases from J, the junction kept 4 bases outside the gene matches. A word on this clone: Its target is not known.

PCR involved 60 Vbeta and 13 Jbeta primers. Sequencing was performed with immunoSEQ multiplex PCR; in TCRdb, only in-frame clones are kept and a portion is missing. Among tens of thousands of clones, approximately 80% were seen once, and the ten largest hold approximately 6%. Material for sequencing was PBMCs. This receptor was taken from a male donor in good health and CMV-seronegative. This rearrangement joins TRBV19 to TRBJ1-4; TRBD1 matches at 7 bases. DNA for the CDR3: TGTGCCAGTTGGGACAGCAATAATGAAAAACTGTTTTTT. Its translation is CASWDSNNEKLFF.